The 6 T cell receptor beta chains below all came from one sample that was sequenced in a study of blood T cells in healthy people across ages. With a J-beta primer mix and a sample-barcoded 5' primer, a second PCR ran 7 to 11 cycles. TCRdb reprocessed the 5' RACE reads with MiXCR, giving one entry per CDR3 protein. The sample has about 640,000 distinct CDR3 sequences; approximately 50% are singletons. Source material: blood. These receptors were taken from a man between 60 and 75 years old in good health.

The rearrangement uses TRBV7-2 and TRBJ2-2, with a possible D match to TRBD1 (5 bases). The germline CDR1 and CDR2 sequences are SGHTA and FQGNSA. The CDR3 is 13 residues long. Deletions cut 4 bases from V and 4 bases from J, with 7 bases between. Written as DNA, the CDR3 is TGTGCCAGCAGCTGGGGCTTCACCGGGGAGCTGTTTTTT. This translates into CASSWGFTGELFF.

This sequence joins TRBV20-1 and TRBJ2-3; D is possibly TRBD1 or TRBD2 (5 bases each). With 5 bases removed from V and 2 bases from J, the gap between germline ends came to 8 bases. Germline CDR1 is DFQATT and CDR2 is SNEGSKA (reference sequence). The CDR3 spans 12 residues. This chain's CDR3 is CSAGGYTDTQYF. In DNA form, the CDR3 reads TGCAGTGCTGGGGGTTACACAGATACGCAGTATTTT.

This clonotype appeared a few times. V gene TRBV7-2 combines with J gene TRBJ1-2; no clear D. Deletions cut 4 bases from V and 2 bases from J, with 11 bases between. The length of the CDR3 is 14 residues. Per germline, CDR1 SGHTA and CDR2 FQGNSA. The CDR3 is CASSSPTLNYGYTF. The CDR3 nucleotides read TGTGCCAGCAGCTCCCCCACACTAAACTATGGCTACACCTTC.

The chain uses TRBV5-1 and TRBJ2-3; D is uncertain. Germline V CDR1 and CDR2: SGHRS, YFSETQ. V shed 0 bases and J shed 7 bases, with 12 bases lying between them. The CDR3 covers 14 residues. This chain's CDR3 is CASSLEVPSNTQYF. CDR3 bases: TGCGCCAGCAGCTTGGAGGTCCCATCCAATACGCAGTATTTT.

This clonotype was seen a few times. The rearrangement joins TRBV20-1 to TRBJ2-1; 13 bases fit TRBD2. V shed 6 bases, J shed 2 bases, and the junction held 1 base outside the gene matches. Per germline, CDR1 DFQATT and CDR2 SNEGSKA (reference sequence). CDR3 length: 14 residues. The CDR3 bases are TGCAGTGCAACTAGCGGGGGGGCCTACAATGAGCAGTTCTTC. Translated: CSATSGGAYNEQFF.

The rearrangement joins TRBV4-2 to TRBJ1-4, with D perhaps matching TRBD1 (5 bases). The V end lost 5 bases, the J end lost 5 bases, and 12 bases lay between the germline ends. Germline loops: CDR1 LGHNA, CDR2 YNFKEQ. This CDR3 region has 14 residues. The CDR3 here is CASSDLQGNEKLFF. The CDR3 nucleotides are TGTGCCAGCAGCGATCTTCAGGGAAATGAAAAACTGTTTTTT.